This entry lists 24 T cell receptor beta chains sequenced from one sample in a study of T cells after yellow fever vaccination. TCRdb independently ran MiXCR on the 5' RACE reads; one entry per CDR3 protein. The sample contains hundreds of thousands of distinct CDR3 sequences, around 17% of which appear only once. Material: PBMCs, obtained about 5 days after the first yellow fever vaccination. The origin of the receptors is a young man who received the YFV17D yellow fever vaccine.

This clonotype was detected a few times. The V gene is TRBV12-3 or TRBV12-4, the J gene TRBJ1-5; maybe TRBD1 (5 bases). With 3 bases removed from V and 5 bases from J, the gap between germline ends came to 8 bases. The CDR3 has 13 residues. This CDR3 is CASSFRVDQPQHF. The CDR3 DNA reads TGTGCCAGCAGTTTCAGGGTTGATCAGCCCCAGCATTTT.

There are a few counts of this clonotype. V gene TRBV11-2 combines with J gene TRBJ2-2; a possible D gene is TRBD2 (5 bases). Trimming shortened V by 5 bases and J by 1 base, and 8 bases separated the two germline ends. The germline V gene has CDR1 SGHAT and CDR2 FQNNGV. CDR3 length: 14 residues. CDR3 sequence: CASSHRENTGELFF. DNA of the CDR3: TGTGCCAGCAGCCACCGGGAGAACACCGGGGAGCTGTTTTTT.

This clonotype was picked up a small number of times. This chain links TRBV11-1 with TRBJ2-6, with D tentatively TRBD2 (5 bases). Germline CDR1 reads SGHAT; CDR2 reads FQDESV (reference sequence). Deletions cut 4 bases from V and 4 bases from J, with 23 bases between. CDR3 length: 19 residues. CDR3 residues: CASSYKGSGSLRGANVLTF. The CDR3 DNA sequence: TGTGCCAGCAGCTATAAGGGTTCGGGGTCCCTTAGGGGGGCCAACGTCCTGACTTTC.

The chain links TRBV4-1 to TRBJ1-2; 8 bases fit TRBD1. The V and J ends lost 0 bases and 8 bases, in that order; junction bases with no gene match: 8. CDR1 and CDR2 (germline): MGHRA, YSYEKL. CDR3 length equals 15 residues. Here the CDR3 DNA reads TGCGCCAGCAGCCAAGATCCGACAGGGGAAGGGGGCTACACCTTC. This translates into CASSQDPTGEGGYTF.

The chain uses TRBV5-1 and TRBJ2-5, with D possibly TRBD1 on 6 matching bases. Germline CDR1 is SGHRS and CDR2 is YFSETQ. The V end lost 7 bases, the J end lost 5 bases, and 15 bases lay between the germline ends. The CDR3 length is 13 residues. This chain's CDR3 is CASRPGQLETQYF. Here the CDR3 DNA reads TGCGCCAGCCGACCCGGACAGTTGGAGACCCAGTACTTC.

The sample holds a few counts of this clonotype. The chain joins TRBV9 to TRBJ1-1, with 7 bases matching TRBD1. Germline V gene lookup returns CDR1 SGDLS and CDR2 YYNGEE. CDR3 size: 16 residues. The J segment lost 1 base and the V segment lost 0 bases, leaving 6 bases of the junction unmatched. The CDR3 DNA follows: TGTGCCAGCAGCGTAGGAGACCGGGACAGGAACACTGAAGCTTTCTTT. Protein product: CASSVGDRDRNTEAFF.

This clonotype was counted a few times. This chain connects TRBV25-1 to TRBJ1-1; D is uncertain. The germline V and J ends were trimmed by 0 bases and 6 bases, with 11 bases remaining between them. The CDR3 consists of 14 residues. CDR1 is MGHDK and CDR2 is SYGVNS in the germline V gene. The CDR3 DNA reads TGTGCCAGCAGTGAATATGAGGGCACAGCTGAAGCTTTCTTT. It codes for CASSEYEGTAEAFF.

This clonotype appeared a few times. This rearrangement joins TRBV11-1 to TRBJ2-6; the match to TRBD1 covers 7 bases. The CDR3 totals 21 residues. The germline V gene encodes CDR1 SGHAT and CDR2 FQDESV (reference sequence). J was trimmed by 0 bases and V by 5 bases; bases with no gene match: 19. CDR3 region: CASSPSDRTIFLYSGANVLTF. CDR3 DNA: TGTGCCAGCAGCCCATCGGACAGGACAATATTCCTCTACTCTGGGGCCAACGTCCTGACTTTC. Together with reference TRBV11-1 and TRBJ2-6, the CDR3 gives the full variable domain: EAEVAQSPRYKITEKSQAVAFWCDPISGHATLYWYRQILGQGPELLVQFQDESVVDDSQLPKDRFSAERLKGVDSTLKIQPAELGDSAMYLCASSPSDRTIFLYSGANVLTFGAGSRLTVL.

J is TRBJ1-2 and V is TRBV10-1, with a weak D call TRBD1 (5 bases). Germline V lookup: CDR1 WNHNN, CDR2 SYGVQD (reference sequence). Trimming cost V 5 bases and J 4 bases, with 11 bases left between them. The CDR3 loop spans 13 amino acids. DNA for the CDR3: TGCGCCAGCAGTCCAATAGGGACCTATGGCTACACCTTC. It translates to CASSPIGTYGYTF.

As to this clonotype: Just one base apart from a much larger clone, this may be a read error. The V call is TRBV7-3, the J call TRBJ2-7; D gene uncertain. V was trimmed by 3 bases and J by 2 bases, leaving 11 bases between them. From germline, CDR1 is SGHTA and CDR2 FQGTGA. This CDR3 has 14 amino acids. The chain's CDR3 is CASSFPGFAYEQYV. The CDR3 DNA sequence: TGTGCCAGCAGCTTCCCTGGGTTTGCCTACGAGCAGTACGTC.

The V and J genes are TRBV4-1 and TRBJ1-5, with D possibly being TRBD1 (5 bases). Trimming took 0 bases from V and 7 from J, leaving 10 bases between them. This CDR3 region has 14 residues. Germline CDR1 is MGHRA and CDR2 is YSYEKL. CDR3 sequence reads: CASSQEGGGQPQHF. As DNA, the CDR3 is TGCGCCAGCAGCCAAGAGGGGGGAGGGCAGCCCCAGCATTTT.

This CDR3 reads CASSTRTGEAEAFF. CDR3 sequence (DNA): TGTGCCAGCAGCACCCGGACGGGGGAGGCTGAAGCTTTCTTT. This chain joins TRBV12-3 or TRBV12-4 and TRBJ1-1; a weak D match, TRBD1 (5 bases). The germline V and J ends were trimmed by 6 bases and 6 bases, with 17 bases remaining between them. The CDR3 runs 14 residues.

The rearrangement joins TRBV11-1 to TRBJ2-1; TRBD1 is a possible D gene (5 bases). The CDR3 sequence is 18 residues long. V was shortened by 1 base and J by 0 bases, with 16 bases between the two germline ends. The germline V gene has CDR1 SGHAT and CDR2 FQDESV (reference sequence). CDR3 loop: CASSLVTGPLFSYNEQFF. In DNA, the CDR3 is TGTGCCAGCAGCTTAGTAACAGGACCCCTTTTCTCCTACAATGAGCAGTTCTTC.

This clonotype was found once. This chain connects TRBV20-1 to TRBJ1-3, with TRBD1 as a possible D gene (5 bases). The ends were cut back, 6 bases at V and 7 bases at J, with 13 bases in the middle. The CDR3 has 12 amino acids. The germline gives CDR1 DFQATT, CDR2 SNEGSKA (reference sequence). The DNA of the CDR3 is TGCAGTGCCGAAGACAGTCGGAACACCATATATTTT. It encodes CSAEDSRNTIYF.

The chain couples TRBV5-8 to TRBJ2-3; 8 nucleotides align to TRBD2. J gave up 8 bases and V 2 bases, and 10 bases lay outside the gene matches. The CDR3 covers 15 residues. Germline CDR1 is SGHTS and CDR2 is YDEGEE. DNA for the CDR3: TGTGCCAGCAGCTTCGAACCGGGGGGGCCAGGTACGCAGTATTTT. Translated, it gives CASSFEPGGPGTQYF.

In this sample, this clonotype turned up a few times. CDR3 DNA sequence: TGTGCCATCAGTGAGTTTAATCCGGCGGCAGCTTTCTTT. Its protein product is CAISEFNPAAAFF. The gene calls are TRBV10-3 and TRBJ1-1; D is uncertain. CDR1 and CDR2 (germline): ENHRY, SYGVKD. This CDR3 is built from 13 residues. Trimming left V 1 base short and J 10 bases short, with 13 bases between.

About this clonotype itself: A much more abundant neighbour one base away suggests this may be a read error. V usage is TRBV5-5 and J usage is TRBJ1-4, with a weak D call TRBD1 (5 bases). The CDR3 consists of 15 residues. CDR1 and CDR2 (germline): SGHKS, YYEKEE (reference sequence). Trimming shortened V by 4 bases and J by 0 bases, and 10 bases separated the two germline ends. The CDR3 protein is CASSPGQPTNEKLFF. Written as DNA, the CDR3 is TGTGCCAGCAGCCCTGGACAACCAACTAATGAAAAACTGTTTTTT. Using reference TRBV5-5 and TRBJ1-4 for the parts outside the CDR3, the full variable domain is DAGVTQSPTHLIKTRGQQVTLRCSPISGHKSVSWYQQVLGQGPQFIFQYYEKEERGRGNFPDRFSARQFPNYSSELNVNALLLGDSALYLCASSPGQPTNEKLFFGSGTQLSVL.

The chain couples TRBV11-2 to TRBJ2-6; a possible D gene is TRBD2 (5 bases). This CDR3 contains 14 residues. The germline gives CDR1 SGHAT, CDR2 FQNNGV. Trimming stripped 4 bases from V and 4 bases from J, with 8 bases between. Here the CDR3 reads CASSYGVGANVLTF. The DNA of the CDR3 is TGTGCCAGCAGCTACGGGGTGGGGGCCAACGTCCTGACTTTC.

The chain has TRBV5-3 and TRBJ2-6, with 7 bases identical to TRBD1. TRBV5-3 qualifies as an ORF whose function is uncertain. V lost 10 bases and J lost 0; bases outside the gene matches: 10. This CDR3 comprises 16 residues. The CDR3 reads CAATGTVVSGANVLTF. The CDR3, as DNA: TGTGCCGCGACCGGGACAGTCGTCTCTGGGGCCAACGTCCTGACTTTC.

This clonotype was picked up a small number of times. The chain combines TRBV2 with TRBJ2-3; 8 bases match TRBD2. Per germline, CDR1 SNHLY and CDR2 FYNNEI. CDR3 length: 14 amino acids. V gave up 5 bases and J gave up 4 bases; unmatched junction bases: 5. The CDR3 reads CASSLLAGPDTQYF. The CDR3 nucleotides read TGTGCCAGCAGTCTTCTAGCGGGTCCAGATACGCAGTATTTT.

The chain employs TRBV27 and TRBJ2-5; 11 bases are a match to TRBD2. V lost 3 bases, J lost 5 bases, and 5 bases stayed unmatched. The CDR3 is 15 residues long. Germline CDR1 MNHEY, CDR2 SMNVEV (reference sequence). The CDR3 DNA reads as TGTGCCAGCAGTTTTACTAGCGGGGGAGTTGAGACCCAGTACTTC. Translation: CASSFTSGGVETQYF.

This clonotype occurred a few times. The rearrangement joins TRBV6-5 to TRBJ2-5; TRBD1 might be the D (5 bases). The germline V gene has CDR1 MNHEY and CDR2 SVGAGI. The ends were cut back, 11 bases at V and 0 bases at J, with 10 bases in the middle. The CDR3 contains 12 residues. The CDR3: CAAKGDQETQYF. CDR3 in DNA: TGTGCCGCAAAAGGGGACCAAGAGACCCAGTACTTC.

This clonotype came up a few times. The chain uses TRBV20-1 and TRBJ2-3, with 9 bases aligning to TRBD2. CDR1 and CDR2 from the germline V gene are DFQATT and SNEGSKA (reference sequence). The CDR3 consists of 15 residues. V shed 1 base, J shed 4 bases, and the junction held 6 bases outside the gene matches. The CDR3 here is CSARVQRGEADTQYF. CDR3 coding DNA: TGCAGTGCTAGAGTCCAGCGGGGGGAGGCAGATACGCAGTATTTT.

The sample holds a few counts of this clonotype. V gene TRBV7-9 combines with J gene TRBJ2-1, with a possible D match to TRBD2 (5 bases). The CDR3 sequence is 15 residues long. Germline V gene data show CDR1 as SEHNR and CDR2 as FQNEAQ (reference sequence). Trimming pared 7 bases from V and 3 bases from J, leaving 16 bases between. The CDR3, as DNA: TGTGCCAGCAACCCAGGAGTCGGGATCTACAATGAGCAGTTCTTC. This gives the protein CASNPGVGIYNEQFF.